The clone carrying this TCR beta chain was observed once. This CDR3 region has 13 residues. Germline CDR1 SGHNT, CDR2 YENEEA. This entry belongs to a study of cytomegalovirus exposure and HLA in healthy donors. Primers for the PCR totalled 60 Vbeta and 13 Jbeta. The protocol was immunoSEQ multiplex PCR, while the TCRdb copy is restricted to in-frame clones and leaves out a portion. The table shows under 200,000 clones, with around 83% occurring only once. The origin of this receptor is a man aged 40-55 years in good health and CMV-seropositive. The chain is built from TRBV11-3 and TRBJ2-5; a weak D match, TRBD1 (6 bases). The DNA end is a closer match to TRBJ2-7, so the J assignment may be wrong. Specimen: PBMCs. CDR3 in amino acids: CASSLTQGGEQYF. The DNA of the CDR3 is TGTGCCAGCAGCCTGACACAGGGCGGCGAGCAGTACTTC.